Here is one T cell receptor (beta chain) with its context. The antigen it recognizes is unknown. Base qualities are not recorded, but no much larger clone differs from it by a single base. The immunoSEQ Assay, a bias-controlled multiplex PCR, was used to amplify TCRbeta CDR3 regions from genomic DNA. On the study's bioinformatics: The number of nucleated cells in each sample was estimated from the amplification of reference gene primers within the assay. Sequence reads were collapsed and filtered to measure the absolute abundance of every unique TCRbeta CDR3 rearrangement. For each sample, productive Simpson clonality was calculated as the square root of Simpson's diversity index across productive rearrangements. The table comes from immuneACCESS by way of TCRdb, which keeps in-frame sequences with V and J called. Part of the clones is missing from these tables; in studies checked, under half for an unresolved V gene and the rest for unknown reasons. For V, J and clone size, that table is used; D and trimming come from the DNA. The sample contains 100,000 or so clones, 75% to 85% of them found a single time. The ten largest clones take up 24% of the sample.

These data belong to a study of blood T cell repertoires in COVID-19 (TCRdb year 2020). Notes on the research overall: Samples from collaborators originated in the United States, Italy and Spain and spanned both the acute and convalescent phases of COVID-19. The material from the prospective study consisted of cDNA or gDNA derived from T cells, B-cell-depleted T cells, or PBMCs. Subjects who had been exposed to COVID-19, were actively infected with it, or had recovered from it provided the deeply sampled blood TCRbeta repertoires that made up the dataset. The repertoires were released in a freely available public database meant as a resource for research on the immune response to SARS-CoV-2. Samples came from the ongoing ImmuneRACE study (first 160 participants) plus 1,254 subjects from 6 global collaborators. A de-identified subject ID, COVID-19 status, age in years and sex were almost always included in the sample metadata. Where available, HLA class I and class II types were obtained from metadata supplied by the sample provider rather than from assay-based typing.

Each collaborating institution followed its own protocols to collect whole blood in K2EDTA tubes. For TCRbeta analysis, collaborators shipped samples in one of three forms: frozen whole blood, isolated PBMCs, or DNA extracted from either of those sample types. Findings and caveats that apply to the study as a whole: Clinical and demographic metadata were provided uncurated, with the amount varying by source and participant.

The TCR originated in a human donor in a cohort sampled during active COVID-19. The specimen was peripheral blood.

The CDR3 corresponds to CASSLRTGDGYEQYF. DNA sequence: TGTGCCAGCAGCTTAAGAACAGGGGATGGGTACGAGCAGTACTTC. The chain uses TRBV7-9 and TRBJ2-7; the central 7 bases match TRBD1. The germline V gene (reference sequence) sets CDR1 to SEHNR and CDR2 to FQNEAQ. The CDR3 numbers 15 residues from cysteine through phenylalanine. The entry retains the CDR3 DNA only, 45 bases that are in frame from base 1. The V end gives up 2 bases and the J end 4 bases, leaving 8 bases in the junction not matched to a gene.